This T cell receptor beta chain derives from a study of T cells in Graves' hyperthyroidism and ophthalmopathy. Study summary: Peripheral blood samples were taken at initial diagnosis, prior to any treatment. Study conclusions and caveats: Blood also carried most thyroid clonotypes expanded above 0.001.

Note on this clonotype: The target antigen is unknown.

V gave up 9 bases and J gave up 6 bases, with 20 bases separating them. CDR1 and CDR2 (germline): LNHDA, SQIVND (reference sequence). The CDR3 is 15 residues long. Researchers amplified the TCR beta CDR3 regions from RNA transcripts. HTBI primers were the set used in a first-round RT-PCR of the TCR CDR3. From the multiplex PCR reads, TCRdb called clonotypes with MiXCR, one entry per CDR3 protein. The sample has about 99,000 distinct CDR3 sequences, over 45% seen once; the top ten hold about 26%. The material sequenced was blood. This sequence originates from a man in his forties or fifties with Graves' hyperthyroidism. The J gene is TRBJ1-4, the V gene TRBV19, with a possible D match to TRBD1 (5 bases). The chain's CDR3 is CASSYRGWGDEKLFF. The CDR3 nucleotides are TGTGCCAGCAGTTACCGTGGGTGGGGGGATGAAAAACTGTTTTTT.